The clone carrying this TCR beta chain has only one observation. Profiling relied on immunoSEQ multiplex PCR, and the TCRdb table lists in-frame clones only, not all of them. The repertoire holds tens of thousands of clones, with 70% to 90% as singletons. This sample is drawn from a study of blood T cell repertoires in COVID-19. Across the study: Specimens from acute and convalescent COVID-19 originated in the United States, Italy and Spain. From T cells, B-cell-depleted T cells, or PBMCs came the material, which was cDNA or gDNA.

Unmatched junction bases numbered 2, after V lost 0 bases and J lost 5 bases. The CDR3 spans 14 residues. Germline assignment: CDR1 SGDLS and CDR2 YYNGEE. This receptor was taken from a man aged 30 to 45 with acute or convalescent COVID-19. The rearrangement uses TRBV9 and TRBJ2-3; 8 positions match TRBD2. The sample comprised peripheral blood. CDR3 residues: CASSVAGGRDTQYF. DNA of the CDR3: TGTGCCAGCAGCGTAGCGGGAGGGCGAGATACGCAGTATTTT.